This T cell receptor (beta chain) is drawn from a study of shared clonotypes between healthy human individuals. The trim removed 4 bases at V and 5 bases at J, leaving 16 bases unmatched. The CDR3 has 18 amino acids. Germline CDR1 and CDR2: SGHRS and YFSETQ. Data came from immunoSEQ multiplex PCR; TCRdb stores just in-frame clones and leaves some out. In the table there are 600,000 to 750,000 clones, around 72% of which are singletons. This TCR derives from a woman aged 25 to 39 in good health. What was sequenced was memory CD4+ T cells sorted from blood. Subset defined: CD45RA-negative fraction. The J gene is TRBJ2-5, the V gene TRBV5-1, with 11 bases lining up with TRBD2. CDR3 sequence (DNA): TGCGCCAGCAGCCCCGGGACTAGCGGTCCTACTTTCATGGAGACCCAGTACTTC. Amino acids: CASSPGTSGPTFMETQYF.